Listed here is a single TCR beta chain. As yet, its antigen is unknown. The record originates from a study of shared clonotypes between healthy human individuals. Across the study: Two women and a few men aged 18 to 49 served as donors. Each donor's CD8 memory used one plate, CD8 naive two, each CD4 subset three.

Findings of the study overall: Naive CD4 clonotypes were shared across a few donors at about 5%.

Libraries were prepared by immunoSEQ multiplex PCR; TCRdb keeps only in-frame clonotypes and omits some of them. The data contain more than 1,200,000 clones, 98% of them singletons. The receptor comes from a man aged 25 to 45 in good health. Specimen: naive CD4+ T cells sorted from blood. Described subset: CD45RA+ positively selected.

In DNA, the CDR3 is TGTGCCATCAACCCGGGACAGGGAAGAAAAGAGACCCAGTACTTC. It translates to CAINPGQGRKETQYF. The V call is TRBV10-3, the J call TRBJ2-5; 9 nucleotides agree with TRBD1. Losses at the gene ends were 7 bases for V and 3 bases for J; bases not matched to a gene: 9. The CDR3 length is 15 residues. Germline assignment: CDR1 ENHRY and CDR2 SYGVKD.